The entry below gives a single T cell receptor (beta chain) sequence along with its context. Antigen unknown. This entry is derived from a study of CD8 T cells in ankylosing spondylitis. Study outcomes and limitations: CD8+ cells made up the disease-linked clones, which were relatively rare in peripheral blood. Reports say disease-linked clones showed up significantly more in matched ankylosing spondylitis synovial fluid. What appeared characteristic of ankylosing spondylitis blood was a TCR beta motif of fewer than ten highly homologous variants.

The V gene's germline CDR1 is KGHDR and CDR2 SFDVKD. This CDR3 contains 13 residues. V shed 9 bases and J 5 bases; nucleotides not matched to a gene: 6. Libraries for TCR beta were made by quantitative 5'-RACE with molecular barcodes. TCRdb re-derived calls from the 5' RACE reads in MiXCR, one entry per CDR3 protein. This table holds fewer than 250,000 distinct CDR3 sequences, around 18% found once. This TCR was recovered from a male donor with ankylosing spondylitis. The rearrangement links TRBV24-1 to TRBJ2-7, with 10 bases lining up with TRBD1. The sample comprised blood, either unsorted or a sorted T cell fraction (not recorded which). DNA of the CDR3: TGTGCCACCCGTGGGACAGGGGAGGACGAGCAGTACTTC. Its translation: CATRGTGEDEQYF.